By proportion, the clone carrying this T cell receptor beta chain is medium-sized (0.01 to 0.1%). The target antigen is unknown. Each library started from roughly 16 ng of total RNA using the QIAseq Immune Repertoire TCR panel. A single record per CDR3 protein comes from TCRdb applying MiXCR to the reads. The sample yields about 560 distinct CDR3 sequences, roughly 10% seen once. This sample is drawn from a study of circulating CD8 cells and anti-PD-1 response in melanoma. The overall study: Treatment was intravenous nivolumab at 3 mg/kg every 2 weeks.

V gave up 5 bases and J gave up 5 bases, with 12 bases separating them. CDR3 length: 13 residues. From germline, CDR1 is SQVTM and CDR2 ANQGSEA. From live CD3+CD8+TCRalphabeta+ cells, four PD-1 and/or TIGIT subsets were sorted. The study, taken as a whole, reports: TIGIT repertoires were least diverse, DNEG repertoires most diverse. Clonotype sharing was highest between DPOS and TIGIT subsets. The cohort mixed treatment-naive and previously treated patients.

The sequencing here drew on CD8+ T cells from PBMCs, taken at baseline or after one month of anti-PD-1 therapy (not recorded which). The origin of this receptor is a human donor with melanoma. The chain recombines TRBV29-1 with TRBJ2-2; TRBD2 is a possible D gene (5 bases). The CDR3, as DNA: TGCAGCGTTACGCCAGGAGGTACCGGGGAGCTGTTTTTT. It translates to CSVTPGGTGELFF.